The 19 T cell receptor beta chains given below trace back to one sample, sequenced in a study of blood T cell repertoires in COVID-19. Only in-frame clones appear in the TCRdb table, and some are missing; sequencing was by immunoSEQ multiplex PCR. The sample lists just under 350,000 clones, more than 75% seen once, with under 3.5% in the top ten. Sequenced material: peripheral blood. These receptors were obtained from a woman aged 18 to 35 who had recovered from COVID-19.

The chain carries TRBV28 and TRBJ1-1; 7 positions agree with TRBD1. The CDR3 has 12 amino acids. Germline V gene data show CDR1 as MDHEN and CDR2 as SYDVKM. With V trimmed by 5 bases and J by 9 bases, 6 bases remained unmatched. This CDR3 is CASSPRQGKAFF. The CDR3 nucleotides read TGTGCCAGCAGTCCGCGACAGGGTAAAGCTTTCTTT.

The rearrangement uses TRBV6-5 and TRBJ1-1; 7 bases fit TRBD1. The junction had 14 bases not matched to a gene; V was cut back by 8 bases and J by 11 bases. Germline V lookup: CDR1 MNHEY, CDR2 SVGAGI. This CDR3 is 13 amino acids long. CDR3 DNA sequence: TGTGCCAGCGCGACCCGGGACAGCACTTTTGCTTTCTTT. It translates to CASATRDSTFAFF.

The V and J genes are TRBV10-1 and TRBJ2-1, with 7 bases matching TRBD2. The trim removed 3 bases at V and 6 bases at J, leaving 8 bases unmatched. This CDR3 contains 15 residues. Germline assignment: CDR1 WNHNN and CDR2 SYGVQD (reference sequence). CDR3 residues: CASSEIPSGPNEQFF. In DNA form, the CDR3 reads TGCGCCAGCAGTGAAATTCCTAGCGGCCCCAATGAGCAGTTCTTC.

The chain recombines TRBV4-1 with TRBJ1-1; D perhaps matches TRBD1 (6 bases). The CDR3 extends over 14 amino acids. The germline V and J ends were trimmed by 1 base and 3 bases, with 9 bases remaining between them. Germline values: CDR1 MGHRA, CDR2 YSYEKL. CDR3: CASSQVSGDTEAFF. DNA of the CDR3: TGCGCCAGCAGCCAAGTCTCAGGGGACACTGAAGCTTTCTTT.

This CDR3 is CASSQAITQGAIEKLFF. CDR3 sequence (DNA): TGCGCCAGCAGCCAAGCCATTACCCAGGGGGCAATTGAAAAACTGTTTTTT. This sequence joins TRBV4-3 and TRBJ1-4, with 8 bases fitting TRBD1. The V gene end was trimmed by 1 base and the J gene end by 7 bases; junction bases not matched to a gene: 11. CDR3 size: 17 residues. Germline CDR1 reads LGHNA; CDR2 reads YSLEER.

The V and J genes are TRBV7-8 and TRBJ2-1, with 7 positions matching TRBD2. CDR1 SGHVS and CDR2 FQNEAQ come from the germline V gene. With 1 base clipped from V and 6 bases from J, the junction kept 0 bases outside the gene matches. CDR3 size: 13 residues. CDR3 nucleotide sequence: TGTGCCAGCAGCTTAGGCGGGGGCAATGAGCAGTTCTTC. It is translated as CASSLGGGNEQFF.

The sample holds one count of this clone. The chain combines TRBV7-2 with TRBJ2-5, with D tentatively TRBD2 (5 bases). The germline V gene has CDR1 SGHTA and CDR2 FQGNSA. CDR3 length equals 13 residues. The germline V and J ends were trimmed by 2 bases and 4 bases, with 8 bases remaining between them. DNA of the CDR3: TGTGCCAGCAGCTTATCAGGAGGAGAGACCCAGTACTTC. Translating gives CASSLSGGETQYF. The full variable domain, in which reference TRBV7-2 and TRBJ2-5 provide the parts outside the CDR3, is GAGVSQSPSNKVTEKGKDVELRCDPISGHTALYWYRQSLGQGLEFLIYFQGNSAPDKSGLPSDRFSAERTGGSVSTLTIQRTQQEDSAVYLCASSLSGGETQYFGPGTRLLVL.

This clone turned up a few times. The rearrangement joins TRBV30 to TRBJ1-6; D perhaps matches TRBD1 (6 bases). CDR1 is GTSNPN, CDR2 SVGIG, per germline (reference sequence). V was trimmed by 2 bases and J by 7 bases, leaving 12 bases between them. The CDR3 covers 14 residues. CDR3 in DNA: TGTGCCTGGAGTCCCCGCAGGGGCAATTCACCCCTCCACTTT. This translates into CAWSPRRGNSPLHF.

The chain recombines TRBV6-6 with TRBJ1-2; maybe TRBD1 (5 bases). CDR3 length equals 14 residues. V was clipped by 8 bases and J by 3 bases, with 16 bases between them. In germline, CDR1 is MNHNY, CDR2 SVGAGI (reference sequence). CDR3 sequence reads: CASESGREDYGYTF. Written as DNA, the CDR3 is TGTGCCAGCGAATCCGGCAGGGAGGACTATGGCTACACCTTC.

This clone was observed a single time. The chain links TRBV18 to TRBJ2-1; 9 nucleotides match TRBD2. The CDR3 contains 15 residues. In germline, CDR1 is KGHSH, CDR2 LQKENI. The trim removed 4 bases at V and 4 bases at J, leaving 5 bases unmatched. CDR3 bases: TGTGCCAGCTCACGGTCTAGCGGGAATTACAATGAGCAGTTCTTC. Residues: CASSRSSGNYNEQFF.

This clone was observed once. An end of the junction does not agree with germline; a read error may underlie this. The chain couples TRBV18 to TRBJ2-3; perhaps TRBD1 as D (8 bases). Germline V lookup: CDR1 KGHSH, CDR2 LQKENI. This CDR3 has 15 amino acids. Written as DNA, the CDR3 is TGTGCCAGCTCTCCACTGGACAGGGAGGGCAATACGCAGTATTTT. Translating gives CASSPLDREGNTQYF.

This chain connects TRBV19 to TRBJ1-1; TRBD1 might be the D (6 bases). Germline V gene lookup returns CDR1 LNHDA and CDR2 SQIVND (reference sequence). Between the trimmed V and J ends, which lost 3 bases and 3 bases, there was a span of 11 bases. This CDR3 is 14 amino acids long. The CDR3 DNA follows: TGTGCCAGTAGTATCAGGGGTTCATACACTGAAGCTTTCTTT. Translation gives CASSIRGSYTEAFF. Drawing the rest from reference TRBV19 and TRBJ1-1, the complete variable domain is DGGITQSPKYLFRKEGQNVTLSCEQNLNHDAMYWYRQDPGQGLRLIYYSQIVNDFQKGDIAEGYSVSREKKESFPLTVTSAQKNPTAFYLCASSIRGSYTEAFFGQGTRLTVV.

The chain has TRBV7-2 and TRBJ2-1; the match to TRBD2 covers 7 bases. Per the germline V gene, CDR1 is SGHTA and CDR2 is FQGNSA. The CDR3 spans 16 residues. Trimming removed 1 base from V and 0 bases from J; junction bases left unmatched: 3. The CDR3 here is CASSLVSGRSYNEQFF. In DNA, the CDR3 is TGTGCCAGCAGCTTAGTTAGCGGGCGCTCCTACAATGAGCAGTTCTTC.

The chain is built from TRBV6-5 and TRBJ2-7; 10 bases line up with TRBD1. CDR3 size: 14 residues. J gave up 7 bases and V 7 bases, and 10 bases lay outside the gene matches. CDR1 MNHEY and CDR2 SVGAGI come from the germline V gene. CDR3: CASKETGGPAEQYV. CDR3 nucleotides: TGTGCCAGCAAGGAGACAGGGGGCCCGGCTGAGCAGTACGTC.

V and J are TRBV7-9 and TRBJ2-7; possibly TRBD2 for D (5 bases). Trimming cost V 1 base and J 7 bases, with 11 bases left between them. CDR3 size: 13 residues. Looked up from germline, CDR1 is SEHNR and CDR2 is FQNEAQ (reference sequence). CDR3 amino acids: CASSLGAGGEQYV. CDR3 nucleotides: TGTGCCAGCAGCTTAGGCGCGGGCGGGGAGCAGTACGTC.

The chain's CDR3 is CASSLGAHSGANVLTF. DNA of the CDR3: TGTGCCAGCAGCCTTGGGGCCCACTCTGGGGCCAACGTCCTGACTTTC. The gene calls are TRBV3-1 (or the pseudogene TRBV3-2) and TRBJ2-6; D might be TRBD1 (5 bases). Germline V gene sequence: CDR1 LGHDT, CDR2 YNNKEL (reference sequence). The V end was cut by 4 bases, the J end by 0 bases, with 10 bases between. The CDR3 runs 16 residues.

This chain connects TRBV5-6 to TRBJ2-7; 12 nucleotides align to TRBD2. Per germline, CDR1 SGHDT and CDR2 YYEEEE. The V gene end was trimmed by 4 bases and the J gene end by 4 bases; junction bases not matched to a gene: 6. The CDR3 covers 15 residues. In DNA, the CDR3 is TGTGCCAGCAGCGGAAGGACTAGCGGGATTTACGAGCAGTACGTC. This encodes CASSGRTSGIYEQYV.

DNA of the CDR3: TGCGCCAGCAGCCAACGCGGGAGAGGGGATACGCAGTATTTT. Amino acids: CASSQRGRGDTQYF. The chain uses TRBV4-3 and TRBJ2-3; 7 bases line up with TRBD2. The ends lost 2 bases at V and 6 bases at J; junction bases unmatched: 5. CDR3 length: 14 amino acids. Germline-derived CDR1 and CDR2 are LGHNA and YSLEER.

This chain connects TRBV11-3 to TRBJ1-1; 7 bases are shared with TRBD1. The V segment lost 5 bases and the J segment 1 base; nucleotides outside the gene matches: 4. Germline CDR1 SGHNT, CDR2 YENEEA. The CDR3 is 14 amino acids. The CDR3 here is CASSHRQGNTEAFF. The DNA for the CDR3 is TGTGCCAGCAGCCACAGACAGGGGAACACTGAAGCTTTCTTT.